One sample yielded the 23 T cell receptor beta chains listed below, sequenced in a study of graft-versus-host responses after intestinal transplantation. These receptors have no identified antigens. Using immunoSEQ multiplex PCR, the repertoire was profiled, and TCRdb retains in-frame clones only, with some absent. Of about 89,000 clones detected, roughly 91% appear once; the ten largest clones hold approximately 0.096%. This specimen was unstimulated CD4+ T cells sorted from spleen or lymph node cells, taken before intestinal transplant. Receptors were obtained from a human donor who received an intestinal transplant.

V gene TRBV19 combines with J gene TRBJ2-7, with 8 bases identical to TRBD1. The V gene's germline CDR1 is LNHDA and CDR2 SQIVND (reference sequence). This CDR3 contains 18 residues. Trimming took 4 bases from V and 1 from J; bases not matched to a gene: 15. This CDR3 reads CASSTGQGTFDGSYEQYF. CDR3 DNA: TGTGCCAGTAGTACCGGACAGGGCACATTCGACGGTTCCTACGAGCAGTACTTC.

The V call is TRBV14, the J call TRBJ1-4; D is perhaps TRBD1 (6 bases). The CDR3 totals 15 residues. V lost 1 base and J lost 5, with 11 bases in between. Germline V gene sequence: CDR1 SGHDN, CDR2 FVKESK. The CDR3 nucleotides are TGTGCCAGCAGCCAAGCCGGGACACCGAATGAAAAACTGTTTTTT. Translating it yields CASSQAGTPNEKLFF.

The CDR3 DNA is TGTGCCAGCAGTGACACTAGCGGGGGACCCCCCGCAGATACGCAGTATTTT. Translated: CASSDTSGGPPADTQYF. The chain has TRBV6-4 and TRBJ2-3, with 11 bases matching TRBD2. CDR1 and CDR2 from the germline V gene are MRHNA and SNTAGT. CDR3 length: 17 residues. V gave up 2 bases and J gave up 4 bases; unmatched junction bases: 8.

This clone has a single count. The rearrangement links TRBV11-3 to TRBJ1-1, with D possibly TRBD1 on 6 matching bases. Trimming cost V 7 bases and J 6 bases, with 15 bases left between them. The CDR3 contains 13 residues. Germline CDR1 SGHNT, CDR2 YENEEA. DNA of the CDR3: TGTGCCAGCACCCGAGGGGGGGCCGCTGAAGCTTTCTTT. Translating gives CASTRGGAAEAFF.

This clone was picked up one time. The chain joins TRBV10-3 to TRBJ2-7; 8 bases map to TRBD1. CDR3 length: 14 residues. The germline CDR1 and CDR2 sequences are ENHRY and SYGVKD. The V segment lost 2 bases and the J segment 5 bases; nucleotides outside the gene matches: 5. CDR3 protein: CAISEGRGLDEQYF. CDR3 sequence (DNA): TGTGCCATCAGTGAGGGCAGGGGGCTGGACGAGCAGTACTTC.

This clone was recorded once. V and J are TRBV10-2 and TRBJ2-5; D might be TRBD2 (7 bases). The CDR3 totals 13 residues. In germline, CDR1 is WSHSY, CDR2 SAAADI. V gave up 6 bases and J gave up 4 bases, with 12 bases separating them. The CDR3 nucleotides are TGCGCCAGCAGCGTAGGGGGGGGAGAGACCCAGTACTTC. Translation gives CASSVGGGETQYF.

V gene TRBV5-4 combines with J gene TRBJ2-1; 9 bases fit TRBD1. The CDR3 covers 15 residues. Germline CDR1 is SGHNT and CDR2 is YYREEE (reference sequence). Trimming at V came to 4 bases and at J to 2 bases, leaving 4 bases not matched to a gene. The CDR3: CASSAQGAPYNEQFF. The CDR3 nucleotides are TGTGCCAGCAGCGCACAGGGGGCCCCCTACAATGAGCAGTTCTTC.

The chain combines TRBV6-6 with TRBJ1-6; D possibly corresponds to TRBD1 (5 bases). The V end lost 11 bases, the J end lost 8 bases, and 19 bases lay between the germline ends. The CDR3 consists of 14 residues. From germline, CDR1 is MNHNY and CDR2 SVGAGI (reference sequence). The CDR3 loop reads CAARRQPGDSPLHF. The DNA of the CDR3 is TGTGCCGCCCGGAGGCAGCCGGGGGATTCACCCCTCCACTTT.

Here the CDR3 reads CASSLGPSGVSGYTF. For the CDR3, the DNA is TGTGCCAGCAGCCTCGGACCCTCAGGGGTAAGCGGCTACACCTTC. The gene calls are TRBV5-5 and TRBJ1-2, with a tentative D call TRBD1 (6 bases). Trimming took 4 bases from V and 8 from J, leaving 21 bases between them. Germline V gene lookup returns CDR1 SGHKS and CDR2 YYEKEE (reference sequence). The CDR3 runs to 15 residues.

V usage is TRBV6-5 and J usage is TRBJ2-7; the D gene is possibly TRBD1 (6 bases). The ends were cut back, 8 bases at V and 4 bases at J, with 21 bases in the middle. Germline-derived CDR1 and CDR2 are MNHEY and SVGAGI. The CDR3 sequence is 15 residues long. The CDR3 reads CASFITQGIGYEQYF. The CDR3 DNA reads TGTGCCAGCTTCATAACACAGGGAATAGGATACGAGCAGTACTTC.

In this sample, this clone turned up once. The chain is built from TRBV19 and TRBJ1-2, with 7 bases aligning to TRBD1. The junction had 2 bases not matched to a gene; V was cut back by 3 bases and J by 7 bases. The CDR3 loop spans 12 amino acids. Germline V CDR1 and CDR2: LNHDA, SQIVND (reference sequence). CDR3 sequence: CASSITGAGYTF. As DNA, the CDR3 is TGTGCCAGTAGTATTACAGGGGCTGGCTACACCTTC.

The chain has TRBV4-3 and TRBJ2-1; TRBD1 might be the D (5 bases). The CDR3 loop spans 16 amino acids. Germline V gene data show CDR1 as LGHNA and CDR2 as YSLEER. Between the trimmed V and J ends, which lost 1 base and 6 bases, there was a span of 16 bases. CDR3 region: CASSQVKGSPFNEQFF. CDR3 DNA sequence: TGCGCCAGCAGCCAAGTTAAGGGGTCCCCATTCAATGAGCAGTTCTTC.

CDR3 DNA sequence: TGTGCCACCGAGGGACACATATCTGGAAACACCATATATTTT. Translation gives CATEGHISGNTIYF. V gene TRBV27 combines with J gene TRBJ1-3, with a possible D match to TRBD1 (6 bases). Trimming cost V 10 bases and J 1 base, with 14 bases left between them. Germline CDR1 MNHEY, CDR2 SMNVEV (reference sequence). This CDR3 has 14 residues.

This sequence joins TRBV19 and TRBJ2-1; TRBD2 matches at 13 bases. The V segment lost 5 bases and the J segment 7 bases; nucleotides outside the gene matches: 5. CDR3 length: 15 amino acids. The germline gives CDR1 LNHDA, CDR2 SQIVND (reference sequence). The DNA of the CDR3 is TGTGCCAGTAGTTTACTAGCGGGGGGGCCGAATGAGCAGTTCTTC. As protein: CASSLLAGGPNEQFF. The variable domain in full, with the rest retrieved from reference TRBV19 and TRBJ2-1, is DGGITQSPKYLFRKEGQNVTLSCEQNLNHDAMYWYRQDPGQGLRLIYYSQIVNDFQKGDIAEGYSVSREKKESFPLTVTSAQKNPTAFYLCASSLLAGGPNEQFFGPGTRLTVL.

The chain recombines TRBV25-1 with TRBJ1-4; no clear D. V lost 1 base to trimming and J lost 0 bases, with 12 bases between them. The CDR3 is 17 residues long. The V gene's germline CDR1 is MGHDK and CDR2 SYGVNS. As DNA, the CDR3 is TGTGCCAGCAGTGAATCCGTTCGACAAACAACTAATGAAAAACTGTTTTTT. Residues: CASSESVRQTTNEKLFF.

V usage is TRBV10-3 and J usage is TRBJ2-3; TRBD2 agrees at 8 bases. Trimming took 4 bases from V and 8 from J; bases not matched to a gene: 11. CDR1 is ENHRY, CDR2 SYGVKD, per germline. This CDR3 region has 15 residues. In nucleotides, the CDR3 is TGTGCCATCAGTGGTACTAGCGGTGCTATGGGTACGCAGTATTTT. The encoded protein is CAISGTSGAMGTQYF.

This clone was observed a few times. The junction departs from germline at one end; a sequencing error may be responsible. The CDR3, as DNA: TGTGCCGGCAGGGCTATAAGGGGAAACACTGAAGCTTTCTTT. It specifies CAGRAIRGNTEAFF. The chain combines TRBV2 with TRBJ1-1; a weak D match, TRBD1 (5 bases). This CDR3 is built from 14 residues. Germline values: CDR1 SNHLY, CDR2 FYNNEI.

The V call is TRBV11-3, the J call TRBJ2-7; 7 nucleotides line up with TRBD1. This CDR3 has 14 amino acids. In germline, CDR1 is SGHNT, CDR2 YENEEA. V trimming: 2 bases; J trimming: 2 bases; junction bases outside the gene matches: 3. In nucleotides, the CDR3 is TGTGCCAGCAGCTTAAGGGACAGCACCTACGAGCAGTACTTC. Protein product: CASSLRDSTYEQYF.

The count of this clone is one. The chain links TRBV21-1 to TRBJ2-1; no check of the table's D call, TRBD1, against the DNA was made. TRBV21-1 is deemed a pseudogene. The CDR3 is 15 residues long. CDR3 protein: CASSRRDSLRVGQFF. CDR3 DNA: TGTGCCAGCAGCAGGCGGGACAGCTTAAGGGTAGGGCAGTTCTTC.

The rearrangement links TRBV4-1 to TRBJ2-2; tentatively, D is TRBD1 (5 bases). The V and J ends lost 1 base and 6 bases respectively, with 15 bases between them. Germline CDR1 is MGHRA and CDR2 is YSYEKL. This CDR3 spans 16 amino acids. CDR3: CASSQVGQGRAGELFF. CDR3 DNA: TGCGCCAGCAGCCAAGTGGGTCAGGGCCGGGCCGGGGAGCTGTTTTTT.

The rearrangement joins TRBV5-8 to TRBJ1-2, with 9 bases lining up with TRBD1. The CDR3 sequence is 15 residues long. Germline CDR1 and CDR2: SGHTS and YDEGEE. The trim removed 2 bases at V and 6 bases at J, leaving 8 bases unmatched. In DNA, the CDR3 is TGTGCCAGCAGCTTACCCCCGGACAGGGGCCATGGCTACACCTTC. It is translated as CASSLPPDRGHGYTF. The full variable domain, with the rest looked up from reference TRBV5-8 and TRBJ1-2, is EAGVTQSPTHLIKTRGQQATLRCSPISGHTSVYWYQQALGLGLQFLLWYDEGEERNRGNFPPRFSGRQFPNYSSELNVNALELEDSALYLCASSLPPDRGHGYTFGSGTRLTVV.

The V gene is TRBV19, the J gene TRBJ1-2; TRBD1 agrees at 10 bases. CDR3 length: 15 amino acids. V shed 6 bases, J shed 8 bases, and the junction held 12 bases outside the gene matches. In germline, CDR1 is LNHDA, CDR2 SQIVND (reference sequence). The CDR3 DNA follows: TGTGCCAGTAGCCCCTCCGGGACAGGGGAACGCGGCTACACCTTC. As protein: CASSPSGTGERGYTF.

The chain combines TRBV18 with TRBJ1-6; TRBD1 might be the D (5 bases). The CDR3 is made up of 16 amino acids. Germline V gene data show CDR1 as KGHSH and CDR2 as LQKENI. The V and J ends lost 1 base and 5 bases respectively, with 12 bases between them. The chain's CDR3 is CASSPLGLGDNSPLHF. DNA of the CDR3: TGTGCCAGCTCACCACTGGGACTGGGGGATAATTCACCCCTCCACTTT.